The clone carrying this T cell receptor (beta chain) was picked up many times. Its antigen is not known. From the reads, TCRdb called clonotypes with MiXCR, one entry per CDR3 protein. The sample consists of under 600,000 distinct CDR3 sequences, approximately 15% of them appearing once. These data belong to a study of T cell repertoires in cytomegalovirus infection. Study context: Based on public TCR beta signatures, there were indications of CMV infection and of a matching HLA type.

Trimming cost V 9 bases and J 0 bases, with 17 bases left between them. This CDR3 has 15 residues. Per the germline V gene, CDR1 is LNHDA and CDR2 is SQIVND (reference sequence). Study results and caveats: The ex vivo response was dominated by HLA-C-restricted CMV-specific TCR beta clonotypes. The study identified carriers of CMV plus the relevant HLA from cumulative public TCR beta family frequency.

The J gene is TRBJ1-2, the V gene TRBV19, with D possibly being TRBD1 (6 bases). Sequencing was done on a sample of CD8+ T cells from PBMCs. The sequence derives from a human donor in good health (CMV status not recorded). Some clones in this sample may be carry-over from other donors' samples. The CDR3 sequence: CASDEGTSANYGYTF. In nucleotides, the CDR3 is TGTGCCAGCGATGAAGGGACATCCGCTAACTATGGCTACACCTTC.